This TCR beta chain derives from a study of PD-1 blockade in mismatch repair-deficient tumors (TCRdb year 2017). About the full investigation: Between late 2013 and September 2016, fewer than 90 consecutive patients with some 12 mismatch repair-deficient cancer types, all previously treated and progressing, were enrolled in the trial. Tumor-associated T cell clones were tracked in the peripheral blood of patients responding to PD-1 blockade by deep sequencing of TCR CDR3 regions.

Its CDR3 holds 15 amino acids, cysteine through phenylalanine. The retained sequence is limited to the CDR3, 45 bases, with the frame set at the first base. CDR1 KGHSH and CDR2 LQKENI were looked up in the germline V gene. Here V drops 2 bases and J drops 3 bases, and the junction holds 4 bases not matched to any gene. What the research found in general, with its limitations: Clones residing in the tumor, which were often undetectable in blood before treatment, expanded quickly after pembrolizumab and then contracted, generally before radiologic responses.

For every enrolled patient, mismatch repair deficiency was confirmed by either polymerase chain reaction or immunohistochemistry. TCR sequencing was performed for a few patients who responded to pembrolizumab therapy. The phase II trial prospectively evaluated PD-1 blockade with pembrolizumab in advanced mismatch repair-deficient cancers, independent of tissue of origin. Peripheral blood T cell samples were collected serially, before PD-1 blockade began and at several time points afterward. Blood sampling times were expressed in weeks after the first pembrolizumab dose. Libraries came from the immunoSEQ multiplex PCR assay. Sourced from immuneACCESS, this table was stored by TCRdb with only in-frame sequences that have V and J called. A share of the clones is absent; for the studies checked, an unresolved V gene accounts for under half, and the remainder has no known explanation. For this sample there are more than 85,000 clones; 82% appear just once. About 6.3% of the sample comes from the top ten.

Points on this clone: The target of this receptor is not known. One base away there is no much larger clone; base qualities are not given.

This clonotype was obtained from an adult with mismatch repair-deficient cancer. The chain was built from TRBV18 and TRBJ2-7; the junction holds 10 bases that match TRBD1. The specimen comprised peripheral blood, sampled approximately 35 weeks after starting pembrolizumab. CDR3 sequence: CASSPGTGDYYEQYF. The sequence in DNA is TGTGCCAGCTCACCAGGGACAGGGGACTACTACGAGCAGTACTTC. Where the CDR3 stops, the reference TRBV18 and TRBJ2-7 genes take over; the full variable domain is NAGVMQNPRHLVRRRGQEARLRCSPMKGHSHVYWYRQLPEEGLKFMVYLQKENIIDESGMPKERFSAEFPKEGPSILRIQQVVRGDSAAYFCASSPGTGDYYEQYFGPGTRLTVT.